The next 7 T cell receptor beta chains were all read from a single sample in a study of T cell responses to AZD1222 COVID-19 vaccine. Using immunoSEQ multiplex PCR, the repertoire was profiled, and TCRdb retains in-frame clones only, with some absent. The sample includes around 150,000 clones, roughly 91% seen only once; the top ten take 5% to 6.5%. Sample: peripheral blood, taken 28 days after the second AZD1222 dose. The receptors derive from an adult who received the AZD1222 COVID-19 vaccine.

The chain uses TRBV6-5 and TRBJ1-3; possibly TRBD1 for D (6 bases). The length of the CDR3 is 12 residues. Germline V lookup: CDR1 MNHEY, CDR2 SVGAGI. The germline V and J ends were trimmed by 9 bases and 4 bases, with 10 bases remaining between them. The CDR3: CASTGSGNTIYF. CDR3 coding DNA: TGTGCCAGTACAGGGTCGGGAAACACCATATATTTT.

The genes are TRBV6-5 and TRBJ1-4, with a tentative D call TRBD1 (6 bases). This CDR3 comprises 14 residues. Trimming stripped 2 bases from V and 8 bases from J, with 12 bases between. CDR1 and CDR2 (germline): MNHEY, SVGAGI. DNA of the CDR3: TGTGCCAGCAGTTACACAGGGCCGGAGGAAAAACTGTTTTTT. The encoded protein is CASSYTGPEEKLFF.

The chain joins TRBV3-1 (or the pseudogene TRBV3-2) to TRBJ1-1; the D gene is possibly TRBD1 (5 bases). This CDR3 contains 14 residues. CDR1 and CDR2 from the germline V gene are LGHDT and YNNKEL (reference sequence). V lost 0 bases and J lost 11, with 16 bases in between. CDR3 nucleotides: TGTGCCAGCAGCCAAGAAGGGGAACGAGGGGAGGCTTTCTTT. Translated: CASSQEGERGEAFF.

This clone was observed a few times. The chain has TRBV6-5 and TRBJ2-5, with unresolved D. Germline V gene data show CDR1 as MNHEY and CDR2 as SVGAGI. CDR3 length: 13 residues. V lost 5 bases and J 10 bases, leaving 17 bases between the germline ends. CDR3 sequence: CASSPDPSQGQYF. The CDR3 DNA sequence: TGTGCCAGCAGTCCCGATCCCAGTCAAGGCCAGTACTTC.

The chain employs TRBV28 and TRBJ1-2, with 12 bases lining up with TRBD1. There are 15 residues in the CDR3. Per the germline V gene, CDR1 is MDHEN and CDR2 is SYDVKM. With V trimmed by 6 bases and J by 8 bases, 10 bases remained unmatched. CDR3 sequence (DNA): TGTGCCAGCAGACCCCGGGACAGGGGGCCCGGGGGCTACACCTTC. It is translated as CASRPRDRGPGGYTF.

The chain has TRBV7-9 and TRBJ1-2; 11 nucleotides match TRBD1. CDR3 length equals 16 residues. Germline lookup yields CDR1 SEHNR and CDR2 FQNEAQ (reference sequence). Trimming at V came to 5 bases and at J to 8 bases, leaving 13 bases not matched to a gene. This CDR3 is CASSDRDRGFRDGYTF. The CDR3 DNA follows: TGTGCCAGCAGCGACCGGGACAGGGGGTTTCGGGACGGCTACACCTTC.

The CDR3 bases are TGTGCAAGTATTCGGGGCTACACCTTC. As protein: CASIRGYTF. The chain joins TRBV12-2 to TRBJ1-2. TRBV12-2 is described as a pseudogene. The CDR3 totals 9 residues.